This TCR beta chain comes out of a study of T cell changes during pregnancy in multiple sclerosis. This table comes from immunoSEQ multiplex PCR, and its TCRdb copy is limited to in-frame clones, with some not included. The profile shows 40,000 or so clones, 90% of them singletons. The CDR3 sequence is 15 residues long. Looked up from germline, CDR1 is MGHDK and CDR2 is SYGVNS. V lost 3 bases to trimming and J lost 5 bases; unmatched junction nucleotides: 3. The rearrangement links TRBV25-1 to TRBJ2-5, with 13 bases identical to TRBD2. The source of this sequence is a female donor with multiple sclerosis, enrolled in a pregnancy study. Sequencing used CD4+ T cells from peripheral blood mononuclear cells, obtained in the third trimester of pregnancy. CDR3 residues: CASSDILAGGETQYF. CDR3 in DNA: TGTGCCAGCAGTGATATACTAGCGGGAGGGGAGACCCAGTACTTC.